This record covers a single T cell receptor (beta chain). The antigen is unknown. This sample is drawn from a study of cytomegalovirus exposure and HLA in healthy donors. Study-wide points: The study designated about 160 TCR beta chains cytomegalovirus-associated. Most observed TCR sequences were rare, whereas some public TCRs were detected in many donors.

Among the 120 subjects of the validation cohort, separate from the roughly 700-subject first cohort, were the donors. Libraries were prepared by immunoSEQ multiplex PCR; TCRdb keeps only in-frame clonotypes and omits some of them. The sample has approximately 270,000 clones; nearly 90% are singletons. The sequencing input was PBMCs. This receptor was obtained from a woman aged 18 to 35 in good health and CMV-seronegative.

CDR3 in amino acids: CASSQGASEYYEQYF. The CDR3 region has the DNA TGCGCCAGCAGCCAAGGTGCTAGCGAGTACTACGAGCAGTACTTC. The chain is built from TRBV4-1 and TRBJ2-7; the D gene is possibly TRBD2 (6 bases). The length of the CDR3 is 15 residues. V was clipped by 1 base and J by 3 bases, with 13 bases between them. Germline V gene data show CDR1 as MGHRA and CDR2 as YSYEKL.